These 13 T cell receptor beta chains came from one sample sequenced in a study of blood T cell repertoires in COVID-19. TCRdb's table, derived via immunoSEQ multiplex PCR, lists solely in-frame clones and lacks some. This table has under 350,000 clones, 85% to 90% appearing once. The sequenced sample consisted of PBMCs or T cells enriched from blood (not recorded which). These receptor sequences come from a man under 40 who had recovered from COVID-19.

The chain combines TRBV11-3 with TRBJ2-5, with D possibly matching TRBD2 (6 bases). The germline V gene encodes CDR1 SGHNT and CDR2 YENEEA. The length of the CDR3 is 16 residues. V lost 2 bases to trimming and J lost 1 base, with 14 bases between them. The DNA of the CDR3 is TGTGCCAGCAGCTTAAAGGGAGGCTCGATCCAAGAGACCCAGTACTTC. Protein: CASSLKGGSIQETQYF.

The chain is built from TRBV29-1 and TRBJ2-3; 11 nucleotides match TRBD2. Per germline, CDR1 SQVTM and CDR2 ANQGSEA. The CDR3 is 16 amino acids. J was trimmed by 3 bases and V by 7 bases; bases with no gene match: 12. The CDR3 region is CSGRLDSGGVTDTQYF. In nucleotides, the CDR3 is TGCAGCGGGCGGTTGGATAGCGGGGGGGTGACAGATACGCAGTATTTT.

CDR3 sequence: CASSEAHRNTEAFF. The CDR3 region has the DNA TGTGCCAGCAGTGAAGCGCACAGGAACACTGAAGCTTTCTTT. V is TRBV2 and J is TRBJ1-1; D remains unclear. CDR1 is SNHLY, CDR2 FYNNEI, per germline. The CDR3 totals 14 residues. V was shortened by 0 bases and J by 1 base, with 6 bases between the two germline ends.

This chain joins TRBV6-4 and TRBJ1-2; D remains unclear. CDR3 size: 13 residues. Between the trimmed V and J ends, which lost 5 bases and 2 bases, there was a span of 9 bases. Germline V gene data show CDR1 as MRHNA and CDR2 as SNTAGT. CDR3 coding DNA: TGTGCCAGCAGTACCAACCGGAACTATGGCTACACCTTC. Residues: CASSTNRNYGYTF.

This chain connects TRBV5-1 to TRBJ2-2; 9 bases agree with TRBD1. Trimming removed 1 base from V and 4 bases from J; junction bases left unmatched: 5. Looked up from germline, CDR1 is SGHRS and CDR2 is YFSETQ. The CDR3 loop spans 16 amino acids. CDR3 in amino acids: CASSLQGQGTTGELFF. As DNA, the CDR3 is TGCGCCAGCAGCTTGCAGGGACAGGGTACCACCGGGGAGCTGTTTTTT.

V gene TRBV28 combines with J gene TRBJ1-2, with 12 bases aligning to TRBD1. The junction had 7 bases not matched to a gene; V was cut back by 4 bases and J by 7 bases. Per the germline V gene, CDR1 is MDHEN and CDR2 is SYDVKM. The CDR3 is made up of 15 amino acids. The CDR3 here is CASSSPGQGAPGYTF. The CDR3 nucleotides are TGTGCCAGCAGTTCACCGGGACAGGGGGCGCCTGGCTACACCTTC.

This chain joins TRBV30 and TRBJ2-7; 10 bases are a match to TRBD2. Trimming cost V 4 bases and J 4 bases; bases outside gene matches: 4. Per germline, CDR1 GTSNPN and CDR2 SVGIG (reference sequence). This CDR3 spans 13 amino acids. The CDR3 spells CAWKASGSYEQYF. CDR3 DNA sequence: TGTGCCTGGAAGGCTAGCGGGAGTTACGAGCAGTACTTC.

This clone has just a few counts. The J gene is TRBJ2-7, the V gene TRBV12-5; 7 nucleotides align to TRBD1. The V and J ends lost 6 bases and 2 bases, in that order; junction bases with no gene match: 7. The CDR3 extends over 14 amino acids. Looked up from germline, CDR1 is LGHNT and CDR2 is FRNRAP. CDR3 loop: CASGPDRLAYEQYF. CDR3 sequence (DNA): TGTGCTAGTGGCCCGGACAGGTTAGCCTACGAGCAGTACTTC.

In this sample, this clone turned up once. This chain links TRBV30 with TRBJ1-5; 8 bases agree with TRBD1. Germline values: CDR1 GTSNPN, CDR2 SVGIG (reference sequence). V was pared by 3 bases and J by 4 bases, with 5 bases of the junction left unmatched. The CDR3 extends over 14 amino acids. CDR3 in amino acids: CAWRGTGANQPQHF. In DNA form, the CDR3 reads TGTGCCTGGAGGGGGACAGGCGCTAATCAGCCCCAGCATTTT.

The chain recombines TRBV5-6 with TRBJ1-2, with D tentatively TRBD1 (6 bases). This CDR3 is built from 15 residues. Trimming shortened V by 3 bases and J by 3 bases, and 15 bases separated the two germline ends. From germline, CDR1 is SGHDT and CDR2 YYEEEE. The CDR3 here is CASSSPRQADYGYTF. The CDR3 nucleotides are TGTGCCAGCAGCTCCCCTAGACAGGCTGACTATGGCTACACCTTC.

V usage is TRBV18 and J usage is TRBJ2-1; the D is unclear. CDR3 length equals 16 residues. Trimming stripped 1 base from V and 0 bases from J, with 10 bases between. CDR1 is KGHSH and CDR2 is LQKENI in the germline V gene. The CDR3 protein is CASSPLAVSSYNEQFF. The CDR3 nucleotides read TGTGCCAGCTCACCACTTGCGGTGAGCTCCTACAATGAGCAGTTCTTC.

This clone was seen once. The chain joins TRBV19 to TRBJ2-7; no clear D. This CDR3 has 15 residues. The germline CDR1 and CDR2 sequences are LNHDA and SQIVND (reference sequence). V was shortened by 3 bases and J by 2 bases, with 14 bases between the two germline ends. The CDR3 loop is CASSIVIKQTYEQYF. For the CDR3, the DNA is TGTGCCAGTAGTATTGTTATTAAACAAACCTACGAGCAGTACTTC.

The chain links TRBV19 to TRBJ2-2, with D maybe TRBD2 (5 bases). V lost 8 bases to trimming and J lost 6 bases, with 16 bases between them. Germline lookup yields CDR1 LNHDA and CDR2 SQIVND (reference sequence). The CDR3 loop spans 14 amino acids. Here the CDR3 DNA reads TGTGCCAGTGACGGAGGTCCGCACGCCGGGGAGCTGTTTTTT. Translating it yields CASDGGPHAGELFF.